This T cell receptor (beta chain) was found in a study of blood T cell repertoires in COVID-19 (dated by TCRdb to the early 2020s). For context, the study as a whole: Collaborator samples came from the United States, Italy and Spain and covered acute and convalescent phases of COVID-19. Sample metadata almost always included a de-identified subject ID, COVID-19 status, age in years and sex. Deeply sampled blood TCRbeta repertoires from subjects exposed to, actively infected with, or recovered from COVID-19 were included in the dataset. The prospective study material was composed of cDNA or gDNA derived from T cells, B-cell-depleted T cells, or PBMCs. Where available, HLA class I and class II types were taken from metadata supplied by the sample provider and were not determined by assay-based typing. A freely available public database, intended as a resource for researchers studying the immune response to SARS-CoV-2, is where the repertoires were released. Samples came from the ongoing ImmuneRACE study (first 160 participants) plus 1,254 subjects from 6 global collaborators.

As concerns this clone: Its antigen is currently not known. Base qualities are not recorded, but no much larger clone differs from it by a single base.

Study-level results and caveats: How much clinical and demographic metadata was included differed by source and by participant, and the metadata was provided uncurated.

Whole blood was collected in K2EDTA tubes by collaborating institutions according to the institutions' own protocols. For TCRbeta analysis, collaborators shipped samples in one of three forms: frozen whole blood, isolated PBMCs, or DNA extracted from either of those sample types. The immunoSEQ Assay, a bias-controlled multiplex PCR, was used to amplify TCRbeta CDR3 regions from genomic DNA. The original pipeline was this. Within the assay, amplification of reference gene primers was used to estimate how many nucleated cells each sample contained. To quantify the absolute abundance of each unique TCRbeta CDR3 rearrangement, sequence reads were collapsed and filtered. For each sample, productive Simpson clonality was calculated as the square root of Simpson's diversity index across productive rearrangements. In TCRdb, the immuneACCESS table is reduced to in-frame sequences with V and J assigned. These tables do not hold every clone; where another copy was compared, an unresolved V gene accounts for under half, and the others remain unexplained. V and J calls and clone size are given by that table; D and trimming were obtained from the DNA. Here the sample has roughly 80,000 clones; 85% to 90% occur a single time. About 14% of the sample is held by the ten biggest clonotypes.

In the germline V gene (reference sequence), CDR1 corresponds to LNHDA and CDR2 to SQIVND. Cut back by 5 bases and 4 bases, the V and J ends lie 8 bases apart. The CDR3, cysteine through phenylalanine, is 12 amino acids long. Kept here is only the CDR3 DNA, which spans 36 bases and is read in frame from base 1. This clonotype originated in a woman in her 70s with acute or convalescent COVID-19. The sample consisted of peripheral blood. The rearranged chain carries TRBV19 and TRBJ1-2, with the D gene not clear enough to name. The CDR3 corresponds to CASSQAPYGYTF. The nucleotides are TGTGCCAGTAGTCAGGCCCCCTATGGCTACACCTTC.